This T cell receptor beta chain was captured by sequencing in a study of T cell responses to AZD1222 COVID-19 vaccine. This CDR3 is 15 amino acids long. Germline lookup yields CDR1 SNHLY and CDR2 FYNNEI. The trim removed 8 bases at V and 8 bases at J, leaving 14 bases unmatched. Note on this clone: Its antigen is unidentified.

Findings and limits, study-wide: Variant regions that are unmutated are reportedly the target of nearly half of spike-specific TCRs. Sampled repertoires all dated from after the peak T cell response. Once two AZD1222 doses were given, Spike-specific TCR breadth and depth went up. Mapped onto spike, vaccine-associated CD4 TCRs spanned it and were dominant at 160-218 and 743-854.

Clones were sequenced by immunoSEQ multiplex PCR, and TCRdb holds only the in-frame ones, with some missing. This table has around 110,000 clones, around 91% appearing once. The receptor comes from an adult who received the AZD1222 COVID-19 vaccine. The V call is TRBV2, the J call TRBJ1-2; 10 bases align to TRBD1. Source: peripheral blood, taken 28 days after the second AZD1222 dose. The DNA of the CDR3 is TGTGCCAGCGGACTAGGACAGGGGGGTGTATGGGGCTACACCTTC. This translates into CASGLGQGGVWGYTF.